Reported below is one T cell receptor (beta chain). No antigen is known for it. This sample also contains other DNA sequences that code for the same CDR3. TCRdb's table, derived via immunoSEQ multiplex PCR, lists solely in-frame clones and lacks some. The sample has some 110,000 clones, roughly 88% seen once. This sample was included in a study of cytomegalovirus exposure and HLA in healthy donors. Study in general: The 120 validation repertoires used the same platform as the 650 to 850 first-cohort repertoires (as reported by a later analysis).

Trimming took 7 bases from V and 2 from J, leaving 12 bases between them. This CDR3 region has 13 residues. Germline V gene lookup returns CDR1 MGHDK and CDR2 SYGVNS. Whole-study findings and limits: Reports showed the classifier diagnosing cytomegalovirus status with high specificity and sensitivity.

Sequencing was done on a sample of PBMCs. The chain combines TRBV25-1 with TRBJ2-7, with D unresolved. The receptor comes from a man younger than 30 in good health and CMV-seronegative. CDR3 amino acids: CASTRQDTYEQYF. The CDR3 DNA is TGTGCCAGCACTCGACAAGATACCTACGAGCAGTACTTC.